This TCR beta chain was sequenced in a study of T cells after yellow fever vaccination (dated by TCRdb to between 2018 and 2021). With regard to the full study: Libraries from fractions with low cell numbers were prepared with the SMART-Seq v4 Ultra Low Input RNA kit. Blood samples were taken at several timepoints before and after primary and secondary immunization, and bulk PBMC replicates and cell subsets were isolated. Two healthy male donors made up the cohort, one aged 18 to 29 years and the other aged 30 to 40 years. To follow T-cell clones before and after both primary and booster YFV17D yellow fever vaccination, bulk TCR alpha and beta repertoires underwent longitudinal sequencing.

TCR cDNA was made using 5'RACE template switching, a step that added a universal primer site and unique molecular identifiers. Priming of cDNA synthesis was performed from both the TCR alpha and TCR beta constant segments. Library amplification used two PCR steps, and the second PCR step added sample barcodes and sequencing adapters. Sequencing of libraries was done on Illumina HiSeq 2500 (2x100 bp) or NovaSeq (2x150 bp). Per the source publication's procedure: MIGEC was used to demultiplex reads and collapse the reads into UMI consensus sequences, and MiXCR was used for V(D)J alignment. Vaccine-responding clonotypes were identified with edgeR using replicate PBMC samples, with FDR below 0.01 and a log2 fold change above 5 up to day 15 being required. Bulk clonotypes were assigned CD4 or CD8 identity according to which sequenced CD4 or CD8 repertoire held them at higher abundance. TCRdb reprocessing: public reads trimmed at Q25 with fastp, clones called with MiXCR, in-frame beta chains kept. Entries that share a CDR3 protein sequence are merged under the most common genes and DNA. The V and J calls shown here were made by TCRdb, not taken from the authors' results. This sample lists about 500,000 distinct CDR3 sequences; 17% were detected once. 15% to 20% of the sample comes from the top ten.

The sample's treatment or condition label, in plain terms: live attenuated yellow fever vaccine strain. Two biological replicates of bulk PBMCs were collected at each blood-draw timepoint. PBMCs were isolated from peripheral blood using a standard Ficoll-Paque protocol. TriZol was used to extract RNA from bulk PBMCs, from CD4 and CD8 fractions, and from dextramer-positive and dextramer-negative fractions. Paper-wide results and their limitations: Most clones expanded after primary vaccination (approximately 96% of CD4 and 80% to 90% of CD8) were re-detected after the booster, suggesting that broad memory maintenance occurred. The study included only two donors, which limits how far the findings can be generalized. Compared with the primary T-cell response, the secondary T-cell response was faster but weaker, reaching its peak on day 5 rather than on day 15. A small fraction of clonotypes appeared in both the CD4 and CD8 compartments, likely as a result of convergent recombination. Because abundant contaminating clonotypes from the bulk population could be contained in FACS-sorted repertoires, computational filtering was required.

From a lookup of the germline V gene, CDR1 and CDR2 are SGDLS and YYNGEE. Cut back by 3 bases and 4 bases, the V and J ends lie 16 bases apart. From its cysteine to its phenylalanine, the CDR3 spans 16 amino acids. Only the CDR3 region is kept as DNA, spanning 48 bases read in frame from base 1. About this clonotype itself: It has no known antigen specificity. Base qualities are not recorded, but no much larger clone differs from it by a single base.

In this chain, TRBV9 is recombined with TRBJ2-2; the D element could tentatively be TRBD1 or TRBD2, as 5 bases agree for each. The source material was PBMCs, sampled about 5 days after the first yellow fever vaccination. This clonotype was sampled from a man in his late teens or twenties who received the YFV17D yellow fever vaccine. The DNA sequence is TGTGCCAGCAGCGGCCGGGACCAAGCGACCACCGGGGAGCTGTTTTTT. The resulting protein is CASSGRDQATTGELFF.